This T cell receptor beta chain came from a study of Ad26.COV2.S vaccination and SARS-CoV-2 variants. Sequencing was performed with immunoSEQ multiplex PCR; in TCRdb, only in-frame clones are kept and a portion is missing. The table has around 500,000 clones, about 89% seen once. Documented treatment: 15 to 20 received Ad26.COV2.S at low or high dose, single or two shots; five or six received placebo; per-sample allocation not given. All samples were drawn on day 63, counting from the first vaccine or placebo injection. There are 12 residues in the CDR3. Trimming cost V 4 bases and J 2 bases, with 6 bases left between them. CDR1 and CDR2 from the germline V gene are SGHTS and YDEGEE.

The receptor was isolated from a person between 18 and 65 years old who received the Ad26.COV2.S COVID-19 vaccine or a placebo. Sequencing was performed on peripheral blood, taken in a trial of Ad26.COV2.S vaccine versus placebo. The chain recombines TRBV5-8 with TRBJ2-5; the D gene is possibly TRBD1 (5 bases). CDR3 coding DNA: TGTGCCAGCAGCAGGGGTCAAGAGACCCAGTACTTC. It codes for CASSRGQETQYF.